This TCR beta chain appears in the sequencing data of a study of early T cells in non-severe SARS-CoV-2 infection. This clonotype was found a few times. Antigen specificity is unknown. This CDR3 is built from 11 residues. Trimming cost V 3 bases and J 1 base, with 3 bases left between them. The germline V gene encodes CDR1 GTSNPN and CDR2 SVGIG (reference sequence). Study-wide points: VDJdb matching favored anti-spike CD8 responses, missing private and CD4 specificities.

Individual cDNA molecules received unique molecular identifiers. TCRdb re-called the 5' RACE reads through MiXCR, storing one row per CDR3 protein. The sample holds 55,000 or so distinct CDR3 sequences, 5.5% to 8.5% seen once. The V and J genes are TRBV30 and TRBJ1-1; D is unresolved. Sequencing used whole blood, obtained at baseline. This TCR derives from an adult who was a healthcare worker with PCR-confirmed SARS-CoV-2 infection or an uninfected control (not recorded which). CDR3 sequence (DNA): TGTGCCTGGAGGCGGAACACTGAAGCTTTCTTT. Protein product: CAWRRNTEAFF.